The rows below give T cell receptor beta chains drawn from one sample of a study of T cell responses to AZD1222 COVID-19 vaccine. The protocol was immunoSEQ multiplex PCR, while the TCRdb copy is restricted to in-frame clones and leaves out a portion. The table lists 100,000 to 150,000 clones, just over 85% of them singletons. The specimen was peripheral blood, collected on day 0 of AZD1222 vaccination. Source of these receptors: an adult in good health. Both conserved end residues are part of each CDR3. The order of the fields is J gene, D gene, V gene, CDR3 length, clone size, CDR3 DNA, CDR3 protein. A D gene is named only where the DNA matches it firmly. Clone size appears in some rows only: once, few, many, or a class for an expanded clone.

>TRBJ2-1|TRBD1|TRBV27|16|once
TGTGCCAGCAGAACACCAGGACAGGGCTCCTACAATGAGCAGTTCTTC
CASRTPGQGSYNEQFF
>TRBJ1-5|-|TRBV5-6|15|-
TGTGCCAGCAGCTTGTTGGGGACACAACTTGGAGCCCAGCATTTT
CASSLLGTQLGAQHF
>TRBJ2-3|-|TRBV9|15|many
TGTGCCAGCAGCGCTGGACTCGACCGCACAGATACGCAGTATTTT
CASSAGLDRTDTQYF
>TRBJ2-5|TRBD2|TRBV19|16|-
TGTGCCAGTAGTATTGGGACTAGCGGGGTTCGGGAGACCCAGTACTTC
CASSIGTSGVRETQYF
>TRBJ2-2|TRBD1|TRBV28|15|-
TGTGCCAGCAGTTCGACAGGGAAGATGCCCGGGGAGCTGTTTTTT
CASSSTGKMPGELFF
>TRBJ2-2|TRBD2|TRBV5-8|17|-
TGTGCCAGCAGCCATTCCCGACTAGCGGGGGAGACCGGGGAGCTGTTTTTT
CASSHSRLAGETGELFF
>TRBJ2-2|TRBD1|TRBV30|12|-
TGTGCCCGGGACAGGAACACCGGGGAGCTGTTTTTT
CARDRNTGELFF
>TRBJ2-7|-|TRBV5-8|15|few
TGTGCCAGCAGCCGCGCCGGACACCTCAACTACGAGCAGTACTTC
CASSRAGHLNYEQYF
>TRBJ2-7|-|TRBV7-9|16|-
TGTGCCAGCAGCTCGGGGGAGGTCCGAAGGTCCTACGAGCAGTACTTC
CASSSGEVRRSYEQYF
>TRBJ1-1|-|TRBV6-5|11|-
TGTGCCAGCAGGCGATCAGATGAAGCTTTCTTT
CASRRSDEAFF
>TRBJ2-5|-|TRBV5-4|13|-
TGTGCCAGCAGCTCCCCGGCCCAAGAGACCCAGTACTTC
CASSSPAQETQYF
>TRBJ2-4|-|TRBV14|13|once
TGTGCCAGCAGCCAAGATAATGACAGGCCGGAGTACTTC
CASSQDNDRPEYF
>TRBJ1-2|-|TRBV11-2|11|-
TGTGCCAGCAGCTTCCAGTATGGCTACACCTTC
CASSFQYGYTF